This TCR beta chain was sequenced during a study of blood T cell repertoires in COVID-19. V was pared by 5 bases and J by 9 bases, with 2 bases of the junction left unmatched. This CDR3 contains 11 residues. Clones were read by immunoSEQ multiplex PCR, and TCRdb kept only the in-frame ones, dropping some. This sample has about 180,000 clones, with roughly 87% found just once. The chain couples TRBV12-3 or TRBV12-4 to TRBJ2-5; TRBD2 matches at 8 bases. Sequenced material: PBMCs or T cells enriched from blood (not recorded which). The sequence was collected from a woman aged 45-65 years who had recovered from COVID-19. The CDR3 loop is CASSRGLAQYF. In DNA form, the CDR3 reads TGTGCCAGCAGTCGGGGACTAGCCCAGTACTTC.